Given below is one TCR beta chain in context. The data were obtained in a study of blood T cell repertoires in COVID-19. In the study overall: Whether acute or convalescent, the COVID-19 samples came from the United States, Italy and Spain.

This CDR3 comprises 16 residues. The V end lost 0 bases, the J end lost 0 bases, and 9 bases lay between the germline ends. Germline CDR1 reads LNHNV; CDR2 reads YYDKDF (reference sequence). In the original processing: Amplification with reference gene primers provided the estimates of nucleated cell counts. The assay was immunoSEQ multiplex PCR, and TCRdb's table has in-frame clones only and misses some. For V, J and clone size, that table is used; D and trimming come from the DNA. Counted here are hundreds of thousands of clones, 70% to 90% occurring once; the ten biggest clones make up 12%. The V gene is TRBV15, the J gene TRBJ1-3, with D hard to call. The sample was peripheral blood. The receptor was isolated from a woman aged 60-70 years with acute or convalescent COVID-19. CDR3 sequence reads: CATSRDEVNSGNTIYF. The CDR3, as DNA: TGTGCCACCAGCAGAGATGAGGTGAACTCTGGAAACACCATATATTTT. The variable domain in full, completed from reference TRBV15 and TRBJ1-3, reads DAMVIQNPRYQVTQFGKPVTLSCSQTLNHNVMYWYQQKSSQAPKLLFHYYDKDFNNEADTPDNFQSRRPNTSFCFLDIRSPGLGDTAMYLCATSRDEVNSGNTIYFGEGSWLTVV.